The 2 T cell receptor beta chains listed next were all sequenced from one sample in a study of blood T cell repertoires in COVID-19. The assay was immunoSEQ multiplex PCR, and TCRdb's table has in-frame clones only and misses some. In the table there are tens of thousands of clones, around 76% of which are singletons. Material for sequencing was peripheral blood. These receptors were taken from a woman aged 60-75 years with acute or convalescent COVID-19.

The chain joins TRBV7-8 to TRBJ2-5; 9 bases line up with TRBD1. Per germline, CDR1 SGHVS and CDR2 FQNEAQ. Unmatched junction bases numbered 5, after V lost 1 base and J lost 5 bases. This CDR3 spans 15 amino acids. CDR3 sequence: CASSLGGTGLETQYF. CDR3 nucleotides: TGTGCCAGCAGCTTAGGCGGGACAGGGTTGGAGACCCAGTACTTC. The variable domain in full, with the rest retrieved from reference TRBV7-8 and TRBJ2-5, is GAGVSQSPRYKVAKRGQDVALRCDPISGHVSLFWYQQALGQGPEFLTYFQNEAQLDKSGLPSDRFFAERPEGSVSTLKIQRTQQEDSAVYLCASSLGGTGLETQYFGPGTRLLVL.

J is TRBJ1-5 and V is TRBV19, with D maybe TRBD1 (6 bases). Germline loops: CDR1 LNHDA, CDR2 SQIVND (reference sequence). V was trimmed by 7 bases and J by 6 bases, leaving 16 bases between them. The CDR3 is 14 amino acids. The CDR3 coding sequence is TGTGCCAGTACACAGGCAGGGGACGTTCAGCCCCAGCATTTT. Translation gives CASTQAGDVQPQHF.